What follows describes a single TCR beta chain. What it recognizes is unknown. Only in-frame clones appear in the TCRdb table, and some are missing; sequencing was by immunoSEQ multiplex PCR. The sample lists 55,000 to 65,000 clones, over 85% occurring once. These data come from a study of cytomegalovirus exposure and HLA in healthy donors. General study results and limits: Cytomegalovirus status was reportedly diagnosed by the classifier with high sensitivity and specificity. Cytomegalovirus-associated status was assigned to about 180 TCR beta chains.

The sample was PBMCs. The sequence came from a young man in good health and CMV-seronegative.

In nucleotides, the CDR3 is TGTGCCAGCAGTGGAGAAGCGGGCTATGGCTACACCTTC. Translation gives CASSGEAGYGYTF. This chain joins TRBV2 and TRBJ1-2; no definite D call. The CDR3 loop spans 13 amino acids. The germline V gene encodes CDR1 SNHLY and CDR2 FYNNEI. The ends were cut back, 4 bases at V and 4 bases at J, with 10 bases in the middle.